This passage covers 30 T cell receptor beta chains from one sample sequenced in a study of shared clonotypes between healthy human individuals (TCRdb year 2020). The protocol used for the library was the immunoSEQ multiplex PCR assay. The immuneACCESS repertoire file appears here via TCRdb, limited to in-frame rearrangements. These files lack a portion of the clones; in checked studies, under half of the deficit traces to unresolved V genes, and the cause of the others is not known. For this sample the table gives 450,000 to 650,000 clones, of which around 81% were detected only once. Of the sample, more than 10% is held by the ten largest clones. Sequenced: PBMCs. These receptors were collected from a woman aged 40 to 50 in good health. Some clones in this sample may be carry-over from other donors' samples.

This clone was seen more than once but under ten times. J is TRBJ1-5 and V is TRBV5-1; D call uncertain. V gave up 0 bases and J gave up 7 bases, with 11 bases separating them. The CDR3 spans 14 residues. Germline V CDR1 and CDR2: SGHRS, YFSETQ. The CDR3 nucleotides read TGCGCCAGCAGCTTGGCGGTCGGGGTACAGCCCCAGCATTTT. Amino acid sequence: CASSLAVGVQPQHF.

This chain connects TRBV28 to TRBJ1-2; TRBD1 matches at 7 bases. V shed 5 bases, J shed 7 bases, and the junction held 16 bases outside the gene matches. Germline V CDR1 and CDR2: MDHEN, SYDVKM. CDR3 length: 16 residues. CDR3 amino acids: CASSPQGGRGSVGYTF. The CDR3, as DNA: TGTGCCAGCAGTCCCCAGGGGGGGCGAGGTTCGGTTGGCTACACCTTC.

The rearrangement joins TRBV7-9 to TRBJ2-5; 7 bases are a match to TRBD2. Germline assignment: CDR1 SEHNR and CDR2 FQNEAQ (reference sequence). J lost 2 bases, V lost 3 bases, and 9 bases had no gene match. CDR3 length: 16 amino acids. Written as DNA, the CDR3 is TGTGCCAGCAGCTTGGGGTTAGCGGGCAATCAAGAGACCCAGTACTTC. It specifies CASSLGLAGNQETQYF.

Here the CDR3 reads CASSPGVANYGYTF. The CDR3 region has the DNA TGTGCCAGTAGTCCAGGGGTGGCAAACTATGGCTACACCTTC. The chain employs TRBV19 and TRBJ1-2; D possibly corresponds to TRBD1 (6 bases). The CDR3 is 14 residues long. With 5 bases removed from V and 2 bases from J, the gap between germline ends came to 12 bases. CDR1 LNHDA and CDR2 SQIVND come from the germline V gene (reference sequence).

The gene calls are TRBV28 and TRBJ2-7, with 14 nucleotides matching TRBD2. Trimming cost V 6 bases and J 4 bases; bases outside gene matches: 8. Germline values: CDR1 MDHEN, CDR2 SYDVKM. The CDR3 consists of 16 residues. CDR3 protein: CASRATGTSGRYEQYF. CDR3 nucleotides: TGTGCCAGCAGGGCAACCGGGACTAGCGGGAGATACGAGCAGTACTTC. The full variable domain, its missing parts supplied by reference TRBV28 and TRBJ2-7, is DVKVTQSSRYLVKRTGEKVFLECVQDMDHENMFWYRQDPGLGLRLIYFSYDVKMKEKGDIPEGYSVSREKKERFSLILESASTNQTSMYLCASRATGTSGRYEQYFGPGTRLTVT.

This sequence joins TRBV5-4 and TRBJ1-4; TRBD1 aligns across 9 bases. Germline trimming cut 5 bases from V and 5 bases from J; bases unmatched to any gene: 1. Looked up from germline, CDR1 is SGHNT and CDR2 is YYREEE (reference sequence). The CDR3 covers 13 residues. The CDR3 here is CASRGTGNEKLFF. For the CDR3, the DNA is TGTGCCAGCAGAGGGACAGGGAATGAAAAACTGTTTTTT.

The CDR3 DNA is TGTGCCAGCAGTTTTCGGACAAGGGCGGGTCAGCCCCAGCATTTT. It specifies CASSFRTRAGQPQHF. The V call is TRBV28, the J call TRBJ1-5; the D gene is possibly TRBD1 (5 bases). This CDR3 contains 15 residues. Per the germline V gene, CDR1 is MDHEN and CDR2 is SYDVKM. V was trimmed by 3 bases and J by 6 bases, leaving 15 bases between them.

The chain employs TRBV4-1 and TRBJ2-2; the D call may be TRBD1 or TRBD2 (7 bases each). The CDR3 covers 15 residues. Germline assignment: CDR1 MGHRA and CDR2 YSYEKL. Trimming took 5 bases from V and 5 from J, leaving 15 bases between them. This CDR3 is CASSSAGGGTGELFF. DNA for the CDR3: TGCGCCAGCAGCTCCGCAGGGGGGGGAACCGGGGAGCTGTTTTTT.

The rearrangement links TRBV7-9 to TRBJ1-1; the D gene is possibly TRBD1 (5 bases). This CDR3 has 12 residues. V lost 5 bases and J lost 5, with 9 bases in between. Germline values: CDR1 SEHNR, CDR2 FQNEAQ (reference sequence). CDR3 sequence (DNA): TGTGCCAGCAGCCGACAGAGTACTGAAGCTTTCTTT. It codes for CASSRQSTEAFF.

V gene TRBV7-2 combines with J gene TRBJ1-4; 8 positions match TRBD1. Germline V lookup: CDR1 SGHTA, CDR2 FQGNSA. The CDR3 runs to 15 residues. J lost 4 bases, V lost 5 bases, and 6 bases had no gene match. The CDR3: CASSLWTGNNEKLFF. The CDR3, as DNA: TGTGCCAGCAGCCTATGGACAGGGAATAATGAAAAACTGTTTTTT.

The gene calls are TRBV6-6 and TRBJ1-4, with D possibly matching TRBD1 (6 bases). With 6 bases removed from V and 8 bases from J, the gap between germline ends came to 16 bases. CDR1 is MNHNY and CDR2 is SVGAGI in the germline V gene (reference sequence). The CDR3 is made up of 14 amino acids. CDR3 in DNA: TGTGCCAGCAGGTCAGGGGTCGTGGTGGAAAAACTGTTTTTT. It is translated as CASRSGVVVEKLFF.

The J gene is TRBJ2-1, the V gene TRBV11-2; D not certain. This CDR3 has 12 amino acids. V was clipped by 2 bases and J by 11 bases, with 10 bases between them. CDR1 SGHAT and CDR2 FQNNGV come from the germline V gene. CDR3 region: CASSLIAHQQFF. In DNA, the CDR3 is TGTGCCAGCAGCTTAATCGCCCACCAGCAGTTCTTC.

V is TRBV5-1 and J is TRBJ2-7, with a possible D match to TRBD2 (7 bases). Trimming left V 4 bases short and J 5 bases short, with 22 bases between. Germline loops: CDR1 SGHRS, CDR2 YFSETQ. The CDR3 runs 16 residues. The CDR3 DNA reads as TGCGCCAGCAGCCCTCAGGCCGGGACTACAGGGAACGAGCAGTACTTC. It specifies CASSPQAGTTGNEQYF.

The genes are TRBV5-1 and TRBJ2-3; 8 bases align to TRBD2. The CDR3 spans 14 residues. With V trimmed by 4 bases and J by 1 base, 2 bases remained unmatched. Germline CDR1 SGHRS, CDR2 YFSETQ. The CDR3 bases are TGCGCCAGCAGCCGGGAGGGTGGCACAGATACGCAGTATTTT. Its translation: CASSREGGTDTQYF.

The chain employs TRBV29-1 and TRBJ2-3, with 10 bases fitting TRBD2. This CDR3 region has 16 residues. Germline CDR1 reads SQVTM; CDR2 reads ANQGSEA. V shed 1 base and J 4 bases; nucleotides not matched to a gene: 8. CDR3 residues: CSVEVGLAAISDTQYF. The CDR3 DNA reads TGCAGCGTTGAAGTAGGACTAGCGGCGATATCAGATACGCAGTATTTT.

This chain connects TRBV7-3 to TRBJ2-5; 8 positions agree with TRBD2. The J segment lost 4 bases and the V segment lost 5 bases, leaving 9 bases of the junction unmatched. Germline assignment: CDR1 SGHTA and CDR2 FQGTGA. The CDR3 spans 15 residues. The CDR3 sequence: CASSPVAGLGETQYF. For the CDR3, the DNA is TGTGCCAGCAGCCCAGTAGCGGGATTGGGAGAGACCCAGTACTTC.

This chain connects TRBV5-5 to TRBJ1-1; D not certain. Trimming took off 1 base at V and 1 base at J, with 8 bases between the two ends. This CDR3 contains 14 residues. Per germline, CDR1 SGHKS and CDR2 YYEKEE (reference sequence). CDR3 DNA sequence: TGTGCCAGCAGCTTGCTTTGGGCGAACACTGAAGCTTTCTTT. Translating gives CASSLLWANTEAFF.

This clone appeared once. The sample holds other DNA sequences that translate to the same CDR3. This CDR3 reads CASSVTAGNTEAFF. CDR3 nucleotides: TGTGCCAGCAGCGTGACGGCGGGGAACACTGAAGCTTTCTTT. The chain is built from TRBV9 and TRBJ1-1; no firm D call. Germline V gene sequence: CDR1 SGDLS, CDR2 YYNGEE. Trimming took 2 bases from V and 1 from J, leaving 9 bases between them. The CDR3 totals 14 residues.

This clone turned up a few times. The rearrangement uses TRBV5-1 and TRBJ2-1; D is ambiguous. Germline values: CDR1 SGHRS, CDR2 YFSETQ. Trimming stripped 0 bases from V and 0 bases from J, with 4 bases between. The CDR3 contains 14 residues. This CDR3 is CASSLGFSYNEQFF. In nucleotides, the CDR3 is TGCGCCAGCAGCTTGGGATTCTCCTACAATGAGCAGTTCTTC.

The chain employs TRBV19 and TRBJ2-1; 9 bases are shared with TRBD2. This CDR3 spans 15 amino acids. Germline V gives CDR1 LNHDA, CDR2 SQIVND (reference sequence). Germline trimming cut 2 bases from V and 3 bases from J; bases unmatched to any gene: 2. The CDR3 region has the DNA TGTGCCAGTAGTATAAGGCGGGAGGGCTACAATGAGCAGTTCTTC. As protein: CASSIRREGYNEQFF.

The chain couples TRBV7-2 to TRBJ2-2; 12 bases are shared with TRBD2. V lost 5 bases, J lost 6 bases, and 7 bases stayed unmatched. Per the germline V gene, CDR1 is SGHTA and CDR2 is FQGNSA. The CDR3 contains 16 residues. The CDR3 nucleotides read TGTGCCAGCAGCCTGACTAGCGGGAGTTCTTCCGGGGAGCTGTTTTTT. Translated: CASSLTSGSSSGELFF. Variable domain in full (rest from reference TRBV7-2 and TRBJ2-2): GAGVSQSPSNKVTEKGKDVELRCDPISGHTALYWYRQSLGQGLEFLIYFQGNSAPDKSGLPSDRFSAERTGGSVSTLTIQRTQQEDSAVYLCASSLTSGSSSGELFFGEGSRLTVL.

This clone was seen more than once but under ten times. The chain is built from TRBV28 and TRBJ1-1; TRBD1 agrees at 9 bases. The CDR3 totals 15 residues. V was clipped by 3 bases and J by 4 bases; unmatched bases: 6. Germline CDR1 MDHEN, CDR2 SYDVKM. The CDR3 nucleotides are TGTGCCAGCAGTTTCCCGAGACAGGGGGGCACTGAAGCTTTCTTT. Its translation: CASSFPRQGGTEAFF.

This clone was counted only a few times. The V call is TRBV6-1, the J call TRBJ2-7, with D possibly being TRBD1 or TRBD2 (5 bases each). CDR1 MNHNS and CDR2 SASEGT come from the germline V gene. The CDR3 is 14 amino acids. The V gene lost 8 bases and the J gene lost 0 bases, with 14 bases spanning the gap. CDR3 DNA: TGTGCCAGCCGCCCAACGGGGCCCTCCTACGAGCAGTACTTC. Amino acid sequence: CASRPTGPSYEQYF.

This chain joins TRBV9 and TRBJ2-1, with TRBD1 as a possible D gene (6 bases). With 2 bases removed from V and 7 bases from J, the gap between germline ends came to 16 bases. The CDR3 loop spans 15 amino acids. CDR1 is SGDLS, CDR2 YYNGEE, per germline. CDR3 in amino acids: CASSVMQIRGNEQFF. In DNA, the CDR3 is TGTGCCAGCAGCGTTATGCAGATCAGGGGAAATGAGCAGTTCTTC.

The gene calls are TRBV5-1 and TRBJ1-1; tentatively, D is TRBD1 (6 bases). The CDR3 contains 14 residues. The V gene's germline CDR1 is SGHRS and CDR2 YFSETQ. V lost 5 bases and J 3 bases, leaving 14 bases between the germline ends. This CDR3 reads CASSYSQGDTEAFF. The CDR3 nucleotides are TGCGCCAGCAGTTACTCACAGGGTGACACTGAAGCTTTCTTT. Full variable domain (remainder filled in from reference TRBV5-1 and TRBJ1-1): KAGVTQTPRYLIKTRGQQVTLSCSPISGHRSVSWYQQTPGQGLQFLFEYFSETQRNKGNFPGRFSGRQFSNSRSEMNVSTLELGDSALYLCASSYSQGDTEAFFGQGTRLTVV.

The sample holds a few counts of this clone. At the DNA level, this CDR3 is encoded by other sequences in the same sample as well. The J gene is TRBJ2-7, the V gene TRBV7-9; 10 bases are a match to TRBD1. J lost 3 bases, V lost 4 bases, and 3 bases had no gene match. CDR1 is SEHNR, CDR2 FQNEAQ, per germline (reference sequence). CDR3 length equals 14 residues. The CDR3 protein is CASSSRTGGYEQYF. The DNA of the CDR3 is TGTGCCAGCAGCTCTCGGACAGGGGGCTACGAGCAGTACTTC.

The CDR3 DNA reads as TGTGCCAGCAGCCCCACAGGGGCCGGGGAGCTGTTTTTT. Residues: CASSPTGAGELFF. J is TRBJ2-2 and V is TRBV7-2; 7 nucleotides line up with TRBD1. The CDR3 is 13 residues long. Germline CDR1 is SGHTA and CDR2 is FQGNSA. With 5 bases clipped from V and 6 bases from J, the junction kept 3 bases outside the gene matches.

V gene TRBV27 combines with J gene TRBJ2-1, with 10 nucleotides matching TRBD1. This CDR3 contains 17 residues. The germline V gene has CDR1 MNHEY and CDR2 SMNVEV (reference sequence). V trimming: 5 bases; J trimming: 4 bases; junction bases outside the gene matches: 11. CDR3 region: CASSPSSGTGAYNEQFF. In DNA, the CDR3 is TGTGCCAGCAGTCCGAGTTCCGGGACAGGGGCGTACAATGAGCAGTTCTTC.

Written as DNA, the CDR3 is TGCAGCACTTCCCAAGCGGGAGGGCCGGTAGATACGCAGTATTTT. As protein: CSTSQAGGPVDTQYF. The chain carries TRBV29-1 and TRBJ2-3; 10 bases align to TRBD2. CDR1 is SQVTM, CDR2 ANQGSEA, per germline. The CDR3 length is 15 residues. Trimming cost V 8 bases and J 5 bases; bases outside gene matches: 13.

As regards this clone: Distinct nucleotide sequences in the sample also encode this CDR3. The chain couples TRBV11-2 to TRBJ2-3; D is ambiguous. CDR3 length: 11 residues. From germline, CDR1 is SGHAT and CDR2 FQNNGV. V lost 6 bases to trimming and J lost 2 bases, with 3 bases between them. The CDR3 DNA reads TGTGCCAGCAGTTTCACAGATACGCAGTATTTT. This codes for CASSFTDTQYF.